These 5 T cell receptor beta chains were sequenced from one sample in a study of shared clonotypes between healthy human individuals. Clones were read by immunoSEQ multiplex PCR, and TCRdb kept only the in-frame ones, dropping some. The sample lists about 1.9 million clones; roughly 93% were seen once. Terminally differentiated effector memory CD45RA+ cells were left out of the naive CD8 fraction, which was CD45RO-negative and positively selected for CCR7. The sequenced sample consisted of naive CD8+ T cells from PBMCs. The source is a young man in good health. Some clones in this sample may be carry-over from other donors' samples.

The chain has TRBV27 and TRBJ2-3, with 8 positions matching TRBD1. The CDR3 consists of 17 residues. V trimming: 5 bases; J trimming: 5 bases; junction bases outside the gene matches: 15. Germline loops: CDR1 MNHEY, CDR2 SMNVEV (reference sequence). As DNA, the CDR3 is TGTGCCAGCAGTACTCGAGGGACAGGTGACGGATTAGATACGCAGTATTTT. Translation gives CASSTRGTGDGLDTQYF.

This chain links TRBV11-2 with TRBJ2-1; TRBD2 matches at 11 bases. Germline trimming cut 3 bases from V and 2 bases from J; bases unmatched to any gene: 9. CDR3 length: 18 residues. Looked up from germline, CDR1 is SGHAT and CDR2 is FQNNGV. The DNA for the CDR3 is TGTGCCAGCAGCTTTCAACCCCTAGCGGGAGGACCCTACAATGAGCAGTTCTTC. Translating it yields CASSFQPLAGGPYNEQFF.

CDR3 amino acids: CASSSRTGGRDYGYTF. The CDR3 DNA sequence: TGTGCCAGCAGCTCCCGCACAGGGGGCCGAGACTATGGCTACACCTTC. The V gene is TRBV11-2, the J gene TRBJ1-2, with 9 positions matching TRBD1. The V gene's germline CDR1 is SGHAT and CDR2 FQNNGV. This CDR3 has 16 residues. J was trimmed by 3 bases and V by 4 bases; bases with no gene match: 9.

CDR3 residues: CASSPLSRNYEQYF. The CDR3 nucleotides are TGTGCCAGCAGCCCCCTGTCTAGGAACTACGAGCAGTACTTC. The V call is TRBV9, the J call TRBJ2-7, with unresolved D. The V end was cut by 4 bases, the J end by 3 bases, with 14 bases between. The CDR3 is 14 residues long. Germline loops: CDR1 SGDLS, CDR2 YYNGEE. The whole variable domain, remainder taken from reference TRBV9 and TRBJ2-7, is DSGVTQTPKHLITATGQRVTLRCSPRSGDLSVYWYQQSLDQGLQFLIQYYNGEERAKGNILERFSAQQFPDLHSELNLSSLELGDSALYFCASSPLSRNYEQYFGPGTRLTVT.

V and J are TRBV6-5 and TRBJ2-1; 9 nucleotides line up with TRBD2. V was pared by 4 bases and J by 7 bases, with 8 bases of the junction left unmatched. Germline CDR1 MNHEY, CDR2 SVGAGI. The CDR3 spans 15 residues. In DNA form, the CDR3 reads TGTGCCAGCAGTTCTTCCGCGGGAGGGCAGAATGAGCAGTTCTTC. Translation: CASSSSAGGQNEQFF.